Following are 18 T cell receptor beta chains from one sample sequenced in a study of CD8+CD57+ T cells in acquired aplastic anemia (dated by TCRdb to the late 2010s). Expansion of CD8+CD57+ cells had been shown by flow cytometry in the patients chosen for sequencing. Sequencing instrument: Illumina HiSeq 2000. Genomic DNA served as template for TCR beta VDJ combination and CDR3 sequence profiling. TCRdb passed the public sequencing reads through fastp at Q25 and MiXCR, retaining productive beta sequences. Every CDR3 protein is listed once, alongside the most common genes and DNA of its rows. Within this sample are approximately 260,000 distinct CDR3 sequences, with roughly 82% of them counted one time only. 40% to 55% of the sample belongs to the ten largest clones. Sequenced sample: sorted CD4+, CD8+, or CD8+CD57+ T cells (not recorded which) from PBMCs. The receptors were sampled from a human donor with aplastic anemia.

Note on this clonotype: Without the conserved terminal phenylalanine or tryptophan, this CDR3 likely stems from a read error. Because the CDR3's place on the DNA is in doubt, the DNA is left out and the CDR3 is given as listed by TCRdb. The chain couples TRBV7-9 to TRBJ2-5; the table gives TRBD2 as D, unverified against the DNA. Termini included, the CDR3 measures 12 amino acids. The germline V gene has CDR1 SEHNR and CDR2 FQNEAQ (reference sequence). This CDR3 reads CASSSAESGPSS.

This chain joins TRBV7-3 and TRBJ2-1, with D uncertain. Germline CDR1 is SGHTA and CDR2 is FQGTGA. Between the trimmed V and J ends, which lost 6 bases and 3 bases, there was a span of 15 bases. The CDR3 totals 15 residues. The CDR3 DNA follows: TGTGCCAGCAGTTTATTCGGCGAGTGCTACAATGAGCAGTTCTTC. Encoded protein: CASSLFGECYNEQFF.

This clonotype has just one count. The CDR3 does not close with the conserved phenylalanine or tryptophan, likely indicating a read error. The limits of the CDR3 on the DNA are not certain, so only TCRdb's listed CDR3 is given. The rearrangement links TRBV7-8 to TRBJ2-5; TRBD1 reflects the table's D call only, with no check against the DNA. The germline V gene has CDR1 SGHVS and CDR2 FQNEAQ. Both ends counted, the CDR3 spans 15 residues. The CDR3 protein is CASSLAQGTKETHYG.

This chain connects TRBV7-9 to TRBJ2-7; TRBD1 matches 9 bases. This CDR3 has 13 residues. Looked up from germline, CDR1 is SEHNR and CDR2 is FQNEAQ (reference sequence). V gave up 11 bases and J gave up 6 bases; unmatched junction bases: 11. The CDR3: CASRTGDGLEQYF. CDR3 nucleotide sequence: TGTGCCTCGAGGACAGGGGATGGCCTCGAGCAGTACTTC.

This clonotype has only a few counts. One end of the junction does not line up with germline, which may come from a read error. The genes are TRBV7-8 and TRBJ2-1, with TRBD2 as a possible D gene (5 bases). Per the germline V gene, CDR1 is SGHVS and CDR2 is FQNEAQ. The CDR3 is 15 amino acids. The CDR3 DNA follows: TGTGCCAGTAGCTTAGCGAGCGGTGCCGATAATGAGCATTTCTTC. Translated, it gives CASSLASGADNEHFF.

The chain is built from TRBV7-6 and TRBJ1-2, with D hard to call. Trimming left V 7 bases short and J 8 bases short, with 29 bases between. The V gene's germline CDR1 is SGHVS and CDR2 FNYEAQ. The CDR3 contains 17 residues. CDR3 coding DNA: TGTGCCAGCACCCTAGAGAGGGTGCCCTCTGGAGCCAACGGCTACACCTTC. Amino acids: CASTLERVPSGANGYTF.

In the case of this clonotype: A read error may account for a junction end that differs from germline. The J gene is TRBJ1-5, the V gene TRBV7-3; 7 bases fit TRBD1. The CDR3 covers 14 residues. Germline lookup yields CDR1 SGHTA and CDR2 FQGTGA. The CDR3 region is CASLGTADGQYLEF. As DNA, the CDR3 is TGTGCCAGTCTTGGGACAGCGGACGGTCAGTACTTGGAGTTT. The full variable domain, completed using reference TRBV7-3 and TRBJ1-5, is GAGVSQTPSNKVTEKGKYVELRCDPISGHTALYWYRQSLGQGPEFLIYFQGTGAADDSGLPNDRFFAVRPEGSVSTLKIQRTERGDSAVYLCASLGTADGQYLEFGDGTRLSIL.

This clonotype was found a few times. J is TRBJ2-1 and V is TRBV9, with TRBD1 as a possible D gene (5 bases). The length of the CDR3 is 13 residues. The ends were cut back, 5 bases at V and 6 bases at J, with 12 bases in the middle. The germline V gene encodes CDR1 SGDLS and CDR2 YYNGEE. CDR3 loop: CASSVGAVNEQFF. Here the CDR3 DNA reads TGTGCCAGCAGTGTTGGGGCGGTCAATGAGCAGTTCTTC. Full variable domain (missing parts from reference TRBV9 and TRBJ2-1): DSGVTQTPKHLITATGQRVTLRCSPRSGDLSVYWYQQSLDQGLQFLIQYYNGEERAKGNILERFSAQQFPDLHSELNLSSLELGDSALYFCASSVGAVNEQFFGPGTRLTVL.

In the case of this clonotype: Lacking the conserved final phenylalanine or tryptophan, this CDR3 likely reflects a read error. Because the CDR3's place on the DNA is in doubt, the DNA is left out and the CDR3 is given as listed by TCRdb. The chain has TRBV7-2 and TRBJ2-7. Germline V gene data show CDR1 as SGHTA and CDR2 as FQGNSA. The CDR3 sequence runs 13 residues, both termini included. The CDR3 spells CASSLAGSADPQY.

In regard to this clonotype: In this CDR3 the conserved last residue, phenylalanine or tryptophan, is missing, so a read error is likely. The DNA is omitted, as the CDR3 cannot be located on it reliably, and the CDR3 follows TCRdb's listing. The chain links TRBV15 to TRBJ1-2; the D call in the table, TRBD1, was not verified against the DNA. Per germline, CDR1 LNHNV and CDR2 YYDKDF (reference sequence). The CDR3 is 16 amino acids in total, end residues counted. CDR3 in amino acids: CATSRRGEHVDYDYSS.

This clonotype was found once. The conserved final phenylalanine or tryptophan is absent from the CDR3, which likely points to a read error. The DNA is omitted, as the CDR3 cannot be located on it reliably, and the CDR3 follows TCRdb's listing. This chain connects TRBV7-2 to TRBJ2-3; TRBD2, as called in the table, went unchecked against the DNA. Termini included, the CDR3 measures 13 amino acids. Germline loops: CDR1 SGHTA, CDR2 FQGNSA. The CDR3 sequence is CASSQRTSGRRQD.

The sample holds a few counts of this clonotype. Given a much more abundant clone one base away, this may be a read error. J is TRBJ2-3 and V is TRBV7-2; D may be TRBD2 (5 bases). The CDR3 has 14 residues. The germline V gene has CDR1 SGHTA and CDR2 FQGNSA. CDR3 in amino acids: CASSLGAGVTNTQF. The DNA of the CDR3 is TGTGCCAGCAGCTTAGGTGCGGGCGTCACAAATACGCAGTTT. Looking up the rest from reference TRBV7-2 and TRBJ2-3 gives the full variable domain: GAGVSQSPSNKVTEKGKDVELRCDPISGHTALYWYRQSLGQGLEFLIYFQGNSAPDKSGLPSDRFSAERTGGSVSTLTIQRTQQEDSAVYLCASSLGAGVTNTQFGPGTRLTVL.

In this sample, this clonotype turned up once. The chain combines TRBV2 with TRBJ2-1; 8 nucleotides line up with TRBD2. The CDR3 is 15 amino acids. Germline values: CDR1 SNHLY, CDR2 FYNNEI. The J segment lost 3 bases and the V segment lost 2 bases, leaving 3 bases of the junction unmatched. Here the CDR3 DNA reads TGTGCCAGCAGTGAATGGCGGGGGGACTACAATGAGCAGTTCTTC. Translation: CASSEWRGDYNEQFF.

The V and J genes are TRBV7-2 and TRBJ1-4; D is undetermined. This CDR3 has 16 amino acids. Between the trimmed V and J ends, which lost 0 bases and 11 bases, there was a span of 19 bases. Germline V gene sequence: CDR1 SGHTA, CDR2 FQGNSA. In nucleotides, the CDR3 is TGTGCCAGCAGCTTAGCGGTCGATCCCGAGACGCAGAAACTGTTTTTT. Translating gives CASSLAVDPETQKLFF.

V gene TRBV7-3 combines with J gene TRBJ1-1; possible D gene TRBD1, 6 bases. The CDR3 extends over 16 amino acids. V was clipped by 8 bases and J by 10 bases, with 29 bases between them. In germline, CDR1 is SGHTA, CDR2 FQGTGA. The CDR3: CASSRQANAVKHGAFF. The CDR3 nucleotides read TGTGCCAGCTCAAGACAGGCCAACGCCGTGAAACATGGAGCTTTCTTT.

This clonotype was recorded a few times. The junction departs from germline at one end; a sequencing error may be responsible. The CDR3 region has the DNA TGTGCCAGCAGTGGTGAAGCGGGGAACACCGGGGAGCTGTCTTGG. Its protein is CASSGEAGNTGELSW. The gene calls are TRBV9 and TRBJ2-2; the match to TRBD2 covers 7 bases. The germline gives CDR1 SGDLS, CDR2 YYNGEE. The CDR3 is 15 amino acids.

The rearrangement uses TRBV6-5 and TRBJ1-2; tentatively, D is TRBD1 (5 bases). Trimming left V 5 bases short and J 13 bases short, with 14 bases between. This CDR3 is built from 11 residues. Per the germline V gene, CDR1 is MNHEY and CDR2 is SVGAGI. CDR3 amino acids: CASSVETAVTF. The CDR3 DNA follows: TGTGCCAGCAGTGTGGAGACAGCTGTCACCTTC.

Concerning this clonotype: A junction end diverges from the germline sequence, so it may reflect a read error. The rearrangement links TRBV2 to TRBJ1-5; no definite D call. CDR3 length: 14 residues. Germline-derived CDR1 and CDR2 are SNHLY and FYNNEI. CDR3 DNA: TGTGCCAGCAGGGAGTCGTATAGCAATACGCACTATCATTTC. It codes for CASRESYSNTHYHF.